One sample yielded the 8 T cell receptor beta chains listed below, sequenced in a study of shared clonotypes between healthy human individuals. Profiled with immunoSEQ multiplex PCR; TCRdb holds only in-frame clones, not every one. The profile shows 1 million to 1.2 million clones, roughly 77% of them singletons. The sequenced sample consisted of memory CD4+ T cells from PBMCs. This sample's subset: CD45RA-negative fraction. Every receptor here comes from a man in his late teens or twenties in good health. Some clones in this sample may be carry-over from other donors' samples.

CDR3 residues: CASKQQGGRGYTF. In DNA form, the CDR3 reads TGTGCCAGCAAACAACAGGGAGGTCGGGGCTACACCTTC. V gene TRBV27 combines with J gene TRBJ1-2, with TRBD1 as a possible D gene (6 bases). The germline V and J ends were trimmed by 7 bases and 8 bases, with 17 bases remaining between them. Germline V gene sequence: CDR1 MNHEY, CDR2 SMNVEV (reference sequence). The CDR3 length is 13 residues.

The J gene is TRBJ2-3, the V gene TRBV18; 8 bases align to TRBD2. Germline loops: CDR1 KGHSH, CDR2 LQKENI. V shed 6 bases, J shed 2 bases, and the junction held 7 bases outside the gene matches. This CDR3 comprises 15 residues. The chain's CDR3 is CASSTGGRPTDTQYF. In DNA form, the CDR3 reads TGTGCCAGCTCTACGGGCGGGAGGCCCACAGATACGCAGTATTTT.

The rearrangement joins TRBV28 to TRBJ2-2, with no clear D. The V end was cut by 2 bases, the J end by 4 bases, with 11 bases between. The germline V gene has CDR1 MDHEN and CDR2 SYDVKM. The CDR3 is 15 amino acids. The CDR3 is CASSLGGVGTGELFF. The CDR3 region has the DNA TGTGCCAGCAGTTTAGGTGGGGTGGGCACCGGGGAGCTGTTTTTT.

This chain uses TRBV2 with TRBJ2-1; 9 bases are shared with TRBD2. J lost 10 bases, V lost 2 bases, and 12 bases had no gene match. Germline assignment: CDR1 SNHLY and CDR2 FYNNEI. The CDR3 is made up of 16 amino acids. This chain's CDR3 is CASSERGGVAGDEQFF. For the CDR3, the DNA is TGTGCCAGCAGTGAACGGGGCGGAGTAGCGGGAGACGAGCAGTTCTTC.

This clone was observed a handful of times. The V gene is TRBV5-4, the J gene TRBJ2-1; D possibly uses TRBD1 or TRBD2 (5 bases each). The CDR3 covers 13 residues. Germline lookup yields CDR1 SGHNT and CDR2 YYREEE (reference sequence). V was trimmed by 2 bases and J by 15 bases, leaving 18 bases between them. The CDR3 spells CASSLSLEGQGFF. The CDR3 bases are TGTGCCAGCAGCTTATCTTTAGAGGGCCAGGGGTTCTTC.

With regard to this clone: Likely a read error: the CDR3 ends without its conserved phenylalanine or tryptophan. Because the CDR3's place on the DNA is in doubt, the DNA is left out and the CDR3 is given as listed by TCRdb. This CDR3 is CASSLGSGSPNL. This chain connects TRBV28 to TRBJ2-7; the table's D call TRBD2 went unverified against the DNA. The CDR3 has 12 amino acids, counting both end residues. Germline assignment: CDR1 MDHEN and CDR2 SYDVKM.

J is TRBJ2-1 and V is TRBV2; D remains ambiguous. The V gene's germline CDR1 is SNHLY and CDR2 FYNNEI. This CDR3 is built from 13 residues. Deletions cut 5 bases from V and 9 bases from J, with 14 bases between. The CDR3 DNA reads TGTGCCAGCAGTCCCTTCGAACGAGGTGAGCAGTTCTTC. Amino acid sequence: CASSPFERGEQFF.

V gene TRBV4-2 combines with J gene TRBJ2-1; 7 nucleotides line up with TRBD2. Germline V CDR1 and CDR2: LGHNA, YNFKEQ. This CDR3 region has 15 residues. V gave up 4 bases and J gave up 7 bases; unmatched junction bases: 10. CDR3 residues: CASSPIGNSGNEQFF. CDR3 in DNA: TGTGCCAGCAGCCCCATCGGCAATAGCGGGAATGAGCAGTTCTTC.